This T cell receptor (beta chain) was retrieved from a study of CD8+ T cells in alopecia areata. Study background: Those patients who were treated received oral tofacitinib, which was given at 5 to 10 mg twice daily for moderate-to-severe alopecia areata. A 6-month period off drug followed tofacitinib, which lasted 6 to 18 months.

Investigators isolated RNA and reverse transcribed it into cDNA to act as the sequencing template. Sequenced by immunoSEQ multiplex PCR; TCRdb stores in-frame clones only, minus some. Counted here are about 180,000 clones, approximately 62% occurring once; the ten biggest clones make up 1.7%. Samples from alopecia areata patients were lesional scalp punch biopsies and peripheral blood. Study results and caveats: Between patients, shared TCR sequences were less clear than in mice. This was possibly due in part to HLA diversity in the patient population.

The CDR3 is 13 residues long. V lost 6 bases and J lost 7, with 13 bases in between. Per germline, CDR1 MNHEY and CDR2 SMNVEV (reference sequence). A word on this clone: Its specificity is not known.

This clonotype originated in a human donor with alopecia areata. The sample here was CD4+ T cells sorted from blood, taken at week 0. The chain joins TRBV27 to TRBJ1-3; D perhaps matches TRBD1 (5 bases). The chain's CDR3 is CASRNQGGNTIYF. CDR3 nucleotides: TGTGCCAGCAGAAATCAGGGCGGGAACACCATATATTTT.